This T cell receptor beta chain was identified in a study of response to subunit inactivated influenza vaccine. The V and J ends lost 4 bases and 1 base, in that order; junction bases with no gene match: 10. CDR1 and CDR2 (germline): SGHAT, FQNNGV. CDR3 length: 19 amino acids. This clonotype turned up a few times. TCRdb called the RT-PCR reads again in MiXCR, with one record for every CDR3 protein. The table records just under 550,000 distinct CDR3 sequences, 20% to 25% of them present only once. The sample also formed part of further work on T cells expressing NK-cell markers. According to that study: 5'RACE template switching built TCR beta cDNA with unique molecular identifiers. TCR beta repertoires came from sorted CD3+CD56+NKG2C+, CD3+CD56+NKG2C- and CD3+CD56-NKG2C+ T cells. Sequenced donors, eight in total, included seven who were HCMV-seropositive and one who was seronegative. Roughly 1.0-8% of CD8+ T cells in about six donors belonged to dominant NKG2C+ clonotypes.

The TCR comes from a middle-aged man who received an inactivated influenza vaccine. The chain carries TRBV11-2 and TRBJ2-1; 13 bases line up with TRBD2. Sequenced here: CD4+ T cells sorted from PBMCs, sampled 11 to 12 days after vaccination. CDR3 coding DNA: TGTGCCAGCAGCTCTAGGGGACTAGCGGGAACATTATCCTACAATGAGCAGTTCTTC. It is translated as CASSSRGLAGTLSYNEQFF.